Listed below are T cell receptor beta chains from one sample, sequenced in a study of technical replicates of blood from four donors. Produced via immunoSEQ multiplex PCR; TCRdb's table is partial and in-frame only. The sample holds around 93,000 clones, 95% seen once. The specimen was T cells isolated from PBMCs. All receptors come from a human donor in good health. CDR3s include the opening cysteine and the closing phenylalanine or tryptophan. A D gene is named only where the DNA matches it firmly. Clone size, where shown, is once, few, many, or a class for clones that have expanded.

clone_size j_call d_call v_call cdr3_nt cdr3_aa
. TRBJ1-1 . TRBV7-2 TGTGCCAGCAGCGGCAGGGTGTTGGGCACTGAAGCTTTCTTT CASSGRVLGTEAFF
. TRBJ2-1 . TRBV5-1 TGCGCCAGCAGCTGGGGGCTCCCCGGGACCACCTCCAATGAGCAGTTCTTC CASSWGLPGTTSNEQFF
. TRBJ1-2 . TRBV13 TGTGCCAGCAGCTTAGAAGCCCAGACATATGGCTACACCTTC CASSLEAQTYGYTF
. TRBJ2-2 . TRBV9 TGTGCCAGCAGCGTAGGATCGGGGACGAACACCGGGGAGCTGTTTTTT CASSVGSGTNTGELFF
. TRBJ2-1 . TRBV5-1 TGCGCCAGCAGTCTTCGACAGATTGAGCAGTTCTTC CASSLRQIEQFF
. TRBJ2-1 TRBD2 TRBV25-1 TGTGCCAGCAGTGAATTAGGGACTAGCGGAAATGAGCAGTTCTTC CASSELGTSGNEQFF
once TRBJ2-3 . TRBV10-1 TGCGCCAGCAGTGAGCAGGTCACAGATACGCAGTATTTT CASSEQVTDTQYF
. TRBJ2-3 TRBD2 TRBV19 TGTGCCAGTAGTTGGGCTAGCGGAAGCACAGATACGCAGTATTTT CASSWASGSTDTQYF
. TRBJ1-1 . TRBV7-9 TGTGCCAGCAGCCCCACCCCGAATACTAACACTGAAGCTTTCTTT CASSPTPNTNTEAFF
. TRBJ2-3 TRBD2 TRBV9 TGTGCCAGCAGCGTCATTTCTAGCGGGAGCACAGATACGCAGTATTTT CASSVISSGSTDTQYF
. TRBJ2-1 TRBD1 TRBV19 TGTGCCAGTAGTAGGGGGACAGGATGGAATGAGCAGTTCTTC CASSRGTGWNEQFF
once TRBJ2-1 TRBD2 TRBV9 TGTGCCAGCAGCGTAGTCGGGACTAGCGGTGAGCAGTTCTTC CASSVVGTSGEQFF
once TRBJ2-3 . TRBV4-3 TGCGCCAGCAGCCAAGATCGGACAATCACAGATACGCAGTATTTT CASSQDRTITDTQYF
. TRBJ2-3 TRBD1 TRBV5-1 TGCGCCAGCAGCTTGTTGGCAGGGGGCGTAGCGACAGATACGCAGTATTTT CASSLLAGGVATDTQYF
. TRBJ2-7 TRBD1 TRBV7-3 TGTGCCAGTGGGACAGGGCTGGGCGAGCAGTACTTC CASGTGLGEQYF
. TRBJ1-1 . TRBV11-2 TGTGCCAGCAGCTTTCCAGCGGGGTTCACTGAAGCTTTCTTT CASSFPAGFTEAFF
. TRBJ2-7 TRBD1 TRBV7-2 TGTGCCAGCAGCCGGGACAGGACCCGCTGGGAGCAGTACTTC CASSRDRTRWEQYF
. TRBJ1-3 . TRBV7-9 TGTGCCAGCAGCTTAGCCCGGGACTCTGGAAACACCATATATTTT CASSLARDSGNTIYF
. TRBJ1-2 . TRBV7-9 TGTGCCAGCAGCCCACGAGGTCCTACTAACTATGGCTACACCTTC CASSPRGPTNYGYTF
. TRBJ2-1 TRBD2 TRBV7-3 TGTGCCAGCAGCTTGGGACTAGTTGAGGATGAGCAGTTCTTC CASSLGLVEDEQFF
. TRBJ2-7 . TRBV6-1 TGTGCCAGCAGTCGGGACTCCTACGAGCAGTACTTC CASSRDSYEQYF
. TRBJ2-7 . TRBV9 TGTGCCAGCAGCGGTGGGGGCACCTACGAGCAGTACTTC CASSGGGTYEQYF
. TRBJ2-1 . TRBV19 TGTGCCAGTAGTATAAGGGGGGAGGGCCCCTACAATGAGCAGTTCTTC CASSIRGEGPYNEQFF
. TRBJ2-7 TRBD2 TRBV4-2 TGTGCCAGCAGCCAAGTTCTGTCTCGGCTAGCGGCCGAGCAGTACTTC CASSQVLSRLAAEQYF
few TRBJ2-7 . TRBV10-1 TGCGCCAGCAGTGTGGCACAGGGAGCCGAGCAGTACTTC CASSVAQGAEQYF
. TRBJ2-7 . TRBV20-1 TGCAGTGCTAGTAAGGGGAACGAGCAGTACTTC CSASKGNEQYF
. TRBJ2-1 . TRBV7-2 TGTGCCAGCAGCTCGACTTGGGAGCAGTTCTTC CASSSTWEQFF
. TRBJ1-2 TRBD1 TRBV28 TGTGCCAGCAGTGACAGGGGTTATGGCTACACCTTC CASSDRGYGYTF
. TRBJ1-4 . TRBV14 TGTGCCAGCAGCCAAGAAGGACAGCCTAATGAAAAACTGTTTTTT CASSQEGQPNEKLFF
. TRBJ2-7 TRBD2 TRBV4-3 TGCGCCAGCAGCCAAGACCTAGAAGCGGGAGGCGTGTACGAGCAGTACTTC CASSQDLEAGGVYEQYF
. TRBJ2-1 . TRBV29-1 TGCAGCGTTGACCAAGGAGGGCCTCAACATGAGCAGTTCTTC CSVDQGGPQHEQFF
. TRBJ2-3 TRBD2 TRBV19 TGTGCCAGTAGTATAGATCTAGTAGCGGGCGACACAGATACGCAGTATTTT CASSIDLVAGDTDTQYF
. TRBJ2-7 . TRBV9 TGTGCCAGCAGCGCAGGACAGTCCTACGAGCAGTACTTC CASSAGQSYEQYF
. TRBJ1-1 TRBD1 TRBV27 TGTGCCAGCAGTCTCTACCGAAGCCCGGGACAGGGATTACCTGAAGCTTTCTTT CASSLYRSPGQGLPEAFF
. TRBJ1-5 . TRBV5-4 TGTGCCAGCAGCTTGGCGGGGAATCAGCCCCAGCATTTT CASSLAGNQPQHF
. TRBJ2-7 . TRBV5-4 TGTGCCAGCAGCTTGGCCAGCGGGTCCTACGAGCAGTACTTC CASSLASGSYEQYF
. TRBJ2-5 . TRBV10-3 TGTGCCACCAGAGACTGGAGCCTAGAGACCCAGTACTTC CATRDWSLETQYF
. TRBJ2-7 . TRBV9 TGTGCCAGCAGCGGTGCGCTTGGAGGGGCCTACGAGCAGTACTTC CASSGALGGAYEQYF
. TRBJ2-1 . TRBV6-1 TGTGCCAGCAGTCCTGAGAAGGGGGGGAATGAGCAGTTCTTC CASSPEKGGNEQFF
. TRBJ1-1 TRBD1 TRBV6-5 TGTGCCAGCAGTTATCCGGGACAGGGAATAACTGAAGCTTTCTTT CASSYPGQGITEAFF
once TRBJ2-1 . TRBV7-9 TGTGCCAGCAGCTACGACAGGACTGAGCAGTTCTTC CASSYDRTEQFF
. TRBJ1-1 . TRBV5-1 TGCGCCAGCAGCCTGACACTTTTGAACACTGAAGCTTTCTTT CASSLTLLNTEAFF
. TRBJ1-5 . TRBV19 TGTGCCAGTAGTACCCTGACAGGAAGCAATCAGCCCCAGCATTTT CASSTLTGSNQPQHF
once TRBJ2-1 TRBD1 TRBV28 TGTGCCAGCGAGGGGGCGGCAAATGAGCAGTTCTTC CASEGAANEQFF
. TRBJ2-1 . TRBV6-1 TGTGCCAGCAGTGAAGCGGGGACACTTAAGGAAAATGAGCAGTTCTTC CASSEAGTLKENEQFF
once TRBJ2-7 TRBD1 TRBV12-5 TGTGCTAGTGGTTTGTCGATTCTCCGGGACAGAGACTCCTACGAGCAGTACTTC CASGLSILRDRDSYEQYF
. TRBJ1-2 . TRBV6-5 TGTGCCAGCGGAAGGGAGGTCACTAACTATGGCTACACCTTC CASGREVTNYGYTF
. TRBJ2-6 . TRBV4-2 TGTGCCAGCAGCCAAGATCTAACGGGGGACGGGGCCAACGTCCTGACTTTC CASSQDLTGDGANVLTF